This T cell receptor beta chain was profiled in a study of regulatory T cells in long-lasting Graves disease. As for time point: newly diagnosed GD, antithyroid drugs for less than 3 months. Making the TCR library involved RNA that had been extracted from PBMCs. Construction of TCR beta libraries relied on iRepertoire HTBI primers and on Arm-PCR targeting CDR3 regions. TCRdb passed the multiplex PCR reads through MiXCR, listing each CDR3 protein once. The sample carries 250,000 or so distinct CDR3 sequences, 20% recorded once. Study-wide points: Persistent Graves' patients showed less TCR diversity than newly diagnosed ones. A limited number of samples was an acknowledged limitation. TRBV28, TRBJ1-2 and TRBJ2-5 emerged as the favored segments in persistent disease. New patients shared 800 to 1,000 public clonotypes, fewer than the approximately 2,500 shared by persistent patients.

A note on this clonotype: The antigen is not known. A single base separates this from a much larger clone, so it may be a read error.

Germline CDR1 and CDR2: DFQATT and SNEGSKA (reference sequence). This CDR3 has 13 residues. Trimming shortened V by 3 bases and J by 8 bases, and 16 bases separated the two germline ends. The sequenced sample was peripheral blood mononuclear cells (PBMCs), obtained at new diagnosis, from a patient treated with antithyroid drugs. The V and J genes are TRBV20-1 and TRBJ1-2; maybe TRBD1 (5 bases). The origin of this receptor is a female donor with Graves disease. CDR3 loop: CSASWGRVEGYTF. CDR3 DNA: TGCAGTGCTAGTTGGGGACGGGTCGAAGGCTACACCTTC.